This TCR beta chain emerged from a study of shared clonotypes between healthy human individuals. Study-level results: In this cohort, only blood was sampled, and tissue repertoires likely differ.

Details on this clone: Its antigen remains unidentified.

TCRdb's copy holds only in-frame clones and misses some; the assay was immunoSEQ multiplex PCR. The data contain 400,000 to 600,000 clones, roughly 80% of them singletons. The V gene lost 7 bases and the J gene lost 5 bases, with 8 bases spanning the gap. This CDR3 contains 12 residues. Germline loops: CDR1 MGHDK, CDR2 SYGVNS. The genes are TRBV25-1 and TRBJ1-4, with D unclear. The sample taken for sequencing was PBMCs. This TCR came from a woman aged 40 to 50 in good health. Some clones in this sample may be carry-over from other donors' samples. CDR3 region: CASKGPNEKLFF. CDR3 bases: TGTGCCAGCAAGGGCCCAAATGAAAAACTGTTTTTT.